The 10 T cell receptor beta chains in this list originate from one sample, sequenced in a study of metastatic and nonmetastatic thyroid tumors. MiXCR re-clonotyped the PCR reads for TCRdb. The sample includes 30,000 to 45,000 clones, 20% of them seen just once. Patients were all untreated before their thyroid surgery. What was sequenced was blood. These receptors came from a female donor with papillary thyroid cancer or a benign thyroid nodule (not recorded which). Some clones in this sample may be carry-over from other donors' samples.

This clone was recorded a few times. The sample holds other DNA sequences that translate to the same CDR3. The gene calls are TRBV2 and TRBJ2-3, with D maybe TRBD1 (6 bases). This CDR3 is 15 amino acids long. V gave up 2 bases and J gave up 2 bases, with 11 bases separating them. Germline lookup yields CDR1 SNHLY and CDR2 FYNNEI. The chain's CDR3 is CASSETGSSTDTQYF. The CDR3 DNA follows: TGTGCCAGCAGTGAAACAGGGTCCTCCACAGATACGCAGTATTTT.

The V and J genes are TRBV7-9 and TRBJ2-5; D is undetermined. The V end lost 7 bases, the J end lost 5 bases, and 14 bases lay between the germline ends. Germline V gives CDR1 SEHNR, CDR2 FQNEAQ (reference sequence). The CDR3 loop spans 13 amino acids. This chain's CDR3 is CASNPPLVETQYF. The DNA for the CDR3 is TGTGCCAGCAACCCCCCGCTAGTGGAGACCCAGTACTTC.

This clone showed up many times. V is TRBV29-1 and J is TRBJ1-2; 8 bases align to TRBD1. Per the germline V gene, CDR1 is SQVTM and CDR2 is ANQGSEA. The CDR3 sequence is 13 residues long. V lost 6 bases, J lost 4 bases, and 7 bases stayed unmatched. CDR3 sequence: CSVPEQGGYGYTF. CDR3 sequence (DNA): TGCAGCGTCCCCGAACAGGGGGGCTATGGCTACACCTTC.

As regards this clone: An end of the junction does not agree with germline; a read error may underlie this. This chain links TRBV2 with TRBJ1-5; a weak D match, TRBD1 (5 bases). Germline V gives CDR1 SNHLY, CDR2 FYNNEI. The CDR3 length is 14 residues. In DNA, the CDR3 is TGTGCCAGCGCCGACAGCCATTACAATCAGCACCAGAATTTT. Residues: CASADSHYNQHQNF.

The chain links TRBV6-1 to TRBJ2-1; 8 bases are shared with TRBD2. V shed 10 bases, J shed 5 bases, and the junction held 4 bases outside the gene matches. This CDR3 has 12 amino acids. Germline V gives CDR1 MNHNS, CDR2 SASEGT. The CDR3 loop is CATTSGNNEQFF. The DNA for the CDR3 is TGTGCCACAACTAGCGGAAACAATGAGCAGTTCTTC.

This clone was counted ten times or more. This rearrangement joins TRBV9 to TRBJ2-7; 11 nucleotides line up with TRBD2. This CDR3 comprises 15 residues. Germline V gene sequence: CDR1 SGDLS, CDR2 YYNGEE. Trimming at V came to 4 bases and at J to 5 bases, leaving 8 bases not matched to a gene. In DNA, the CDR3 is TGTGCCAGCAGCCGACGTAGCGGGAGGGCCGACGAGCAGTACTTC. It codes for CASSRRSGRADEQYF.

The chain uses TRBV24-1 and TRBJ1-5, with D possibly being TRBD1 (6 bases). This CDR3 is built from 16 residues. V was trimmed by 3 bases and J by 5 bases, leaving 16 bases between them. Germline lookup yields CDR1 KGHDR and CDR2 SFDVKD. The CDR3 nucleotides are TGTGCCACCAGTGATCCACAACAGGGAAACGATCAGCCCCAGCATTTT. Residues: CATSDPQQGNDQPQHF.

For this clone: An end of the junction differs from the germline gene, which may be a read error. The V gene is TRBV5-1, the J gene TRBJ1-1; possible D gene TRBD1, 6 bases. Germline CDR1 and CDR2: SGHRS and YFSETQ. CDR3 length equals 17 residues. The CDR3 nucleotides read TGTTCCAGCAGCTCGTACCCGCAGGGGCCCGAGGGCACTGAAGCTTTCTTT. It specifies CSSSSYPQGPEGTEAFF.

Many counts were recorded for this clone. This chain links TRBV7-9 with TRBJ2-1; 15 positions match TRBD2. Germline CDR1 and CDR2: SEHNR and FQNEAQ (reference sequence). V was clipped by 4 bases and J by 7 bases; unmatched bases: 8. The CDR3 extends over 17 amino acids. CDR3 region: CASSSNLGLAGGNEQFF. In DNA form, the CDR3 reads TGTGCCAGCAGCTCGAACCTAGGACTAGCGGGAGGGAATGAGCAGTTCTTC.

This chain links TRBV2 with TRBJ2-7; D not resolved. Trimming removed 8 bases at V and 2 bases at J, with 13 bases between. The CDR3 loop spans 13 amino acids. Germline CDR1 and CDR2: SNHLY and FYNNEI. CDR3 region: CASCTEPAYEQYF. CDR3 DNA sequence: TGTGCCAGCTGTACGGAACCAGCCTACGAGCAGTACTTC.